These 14 T cell receptor beta chains originate from one sample sequenced in a study of T cells in Graves' hyperthyroidism and ophthalmopathy. TCR beta CDR3 region amplification was performed from RNA transcripts. HTBI primers were used for first-round RT-PCR of the TCR CDR3. TCRdb independently ran MiXCR on the multiplex PCR reads; one entry per CDR3 protein. The table shows a few hundred thousand distinct CDR3 sequences, with 12% to 15% occurring only once. Sequenced material: blood. The receptors were sampled from a woman aged 35 to 49 with Graves' ophthalmopathy.

The chain employs TRBV19 and TRBJ1-5; 8 positions agree with TRBD1. The CDR3 extends over 14 amino acids. The V and J ends lost 4 bases and 2 bases, in that order; junction bases with no gene match: 1. From germline, CDR1 is LNHDA and CDR2 SQIVND (reference sequence). CDR3 residues: CASSTTGGNQPQHF. The CDR3 nucleotides read TGTGCCAGTAGTACGACAGGGGGCAATCAGCCCCAGCATTTT.

This clonotype was observed at least ten times. The rearrangement links TRBV12-3 or TRBV12-4 to TRBJ1-2; 12 bases agree with TRBD1. Trimming took 1 base from V and 4 from J; bases not matched to a gene: 4. The CDR3 sequence is 16 residues long. The CDR3 nucleotides read TGTGCCAGCAGTTTAGACGGGACAGGGGGCGCCTATGGCTACACCTTC. Translated, it gives CASSLDGTGGAYGYTF.

This clonotype was observed many times. The chain has TRBV5-1 and TRBJ1-5, with D unclear. CDR1 is SGHRS, CDR2 YFSETQ, per germline. V was clipped by 0 bases and J by 6 bases, with 7 bases between them. The CDR3 spans 13 residues. The CDR3 region is CASSLVLGQPQHF. Here the CDR3 DNA reads TGCGCCAGCAGCTTGGTTCTTGGTCAGCCCCAGCATTTT.

This clonotype showed up many times. This sequence joins TRBV24-1 and TRBJ2-1, with 9 bases lining up with TRBD2. This CDR3 is built from 18 residues. V lost 10 bases and J lost 0; bases outside the gene matches: 15. CDR1 and CDR2 from the germline V gene are KGHDR and SFDVKD. The CDR3 region is CATSGSGGSISSYNEQFF. The CDR3 coding sequence is TGTGCCACTAGCGGGAGCGGGGGGTCCATTAGCTCCTACAATGAGCAGTTCTTC.

This chain connects TRBV18 to TRBJ1-2, with unresolved D. The CDR3 loop spans 17 amino acids. CDR1 is KGHSH, CDR2 LQKENI, per germline. Trimming took off 1 base at V and 8 bases at J, with 23 bases between the two ends. This CDR3 is CASSPLHDRPDPHGYTF. The CDR3 nucleotides read TGTGCCAGCTCACCACTGCACGACCGACCGGACCCACACGGCTACACCTTC. Looking up the rest from reference TRBV18 and TRBJ1-2 gives the full variable domain: NAGVMQNPRHLVRRRGQEARLRCSPMKGHSHVYWYRQLPEEGLKFMVYLQKENIIDESGMPKERFSAEFPKEGPSILRIQQVVRGDSAAYFCASSPLHDRPDPHGYTFGSGTRLTVV.

This clonotype turned up a few times. The chain uses TRBV20-1 and TRBJ2-3, with D hard to call. This CDR3 spans 13 amino acids. CDR1 DFQATT and CDR2 SNEGSKA come from the germline V gene (reference sequence). The V end was cut by 2 bases, the J end by 10 bases, with 16 bases between. The CDR3: CSARHGAVISQYF. CDR3 bases: TGCAGTGCTAGACACGGTGCGGTTATATCGCAGTATTTT.

This clonotype was seen ten or more times. The chain couples TRBV2 to TRBJ1-5; D is unresolved. Germline CDR1 is SNHLY and CDR2 is FYNNEI. V lost 6 bases to trimming and J lost 4 bases, with 13 bases between them. This CDR3 has 14 residues. For the CDR3, the DNA is TGTGCCAGCAGCCAGGATCGAATTAATCAGCCCCAGCATTTT. As protein: CASSQDRINQPQHF.

This clonotype was seen ten or more times. The chain has TRBV2 and TRBJ2-5; D is unclear. Trimming removed 7 bases at V and 5 bases at J, with 8 bases between. The CDR3 contains 11 residues. Per germline, CDR1 SNHLY and CDR2 FYNNEI. The CDR3 reads CASTLLETQYF. CDR3 nucleotide sequence: TGTGCCAGCACTTTGCTGGAGACCCAGTACTTC.

This chain uses TRBV7-2 with TRBJ2-2; unclear D gene. Germline loops: CDR1 SGHTA, CDR2 FQGNSA. This CDR3 is 15 amino acids long. V lost 5 bases and J lost 0, with 10 bases in between. CDR3 coding DNA: TGTGCCAGCAGCCCCCGGCAGGCGAACACCGGGGAGCTGTTTTTT. Translation: CASSPRQANTGELFF.

This clonotype occurred many times. J is TRBJ1-2 and V is TRBV2, with D possibly matching TRBD1 (5 bases). The germline V gene encodes CDR1 SNHLY and CDR2 FYNNEI. Deletions cut 4 bases from V and 6 bases from J, with 9 bases between. The CDR3 contains 12 residues. The CDR3 reads CASSGQGDGYTF. For the CDR3, the DNA is TGTGCCAGCAGTGGGCAGGGAGATGGCTACACCTTC.

This clonotype was seen many times. J is TRBJ1-1 and V is TRBV12-3 or TRBV12-4, with D possibly being TRBD1 (5 bases). With 2 bases removed from V and 5 bases from J, the gap between germline ends came to 12 bases. The CDR3 runs 14 residues. CDR3 sequence: CASSLRQGRTEAFF. For the CDR3, the DNA is TGTGCCAGCAGTTTACGGCAGGGACGAACTGAAGCTTTCTTT.

This clonotype occurred many times. DNA for the CDR3: TGTGCCAGCAGTTTGACCCAGGTCAATGAGCAGTTCTTC. Translation: CASSLTQVNEQFF. The J gene is TRBJ2-1, the V gene TRBV28, with no clear D. V gave up 3 bases and J gave up 6 bases, with 9 bases separating them. The germline CDR1 and CDR2 sequences are MDHEN and SYDVKM. The CDR3 is 13 amino acids.

This clonotype has at least ten counts. The chain has TRBV12-3 or TRBV12-4 and TRBJ1-1; no firm D call. The V end was cut by 3 bases, the J end by 7 bases, with 6 bases between. The length of the CDR3 is 11 residues. CDR3 bases: TGTGCCAGCAGTTTTTTCGGTGAAGCTTTCTTT. As protein: CASSFFGEAFF.

This clonotype occurred many times. The rearrangement uses TRBV10-3 and TRBJ2-1; D gene unclear. V lost 0 bases, J lost 7 bases, and 4 bases lay in between. Germline V lookup: CDR1 ENHRY, CDR2 SYGVKD. CDR3 length: 12 amino acids. The CDR3 DNA follows: TGTGCCATCAGTGAGTCGTTGAATGAGCAGTTCTTC. Translation: CAISESLNEQFF.